Listed below are T cell receptor beta chains from one sample, sequenced in a study of early T cells in non-severe SARS-CoV-2 infection. TCRdb re-called the 5' RACE reads with MiXCR, one entry per CDR3 protein. The table includes more than 80,000 distinct CDR3 sequences, roughly an eighth detected once. Sequenced sample: whole blood. The receptors here all came from an adult who was a healthcare worker with PCR-confirmed SARS-CoV-2 infection or an uninfected control (not recorded which). CDR3s include the opening cysteine and the closing phenylalanine or tryptophan. A D gene is named only where the DNA matches it firmly. Rows may omit the clone size; those that give it use once, few, many or a size class.

clone size,D gene,J gene,V gene,CDR3 DNA,CDR3 protein
few,TRBD1,TRBJ2-2,TRBV5-1,TGCGCCAGCAGCGTCAATACAGGGGCGGCCGGGGAGCTGTTTTTT,CASSVNTGAAGELFF
-,-,TRBJ1-6,TRBV6-2/TRBV6-3,TGTGCCAGCAGTTCCACCCAGACTAATTCACCCCTCCACTTT,CASSSTQTNSPLHF
many,-,TRBJ1-3,TRBV27,TGTGCCAGCAGCCGCGTCAGATGGGGAAACACCATATATTTT,CASSRVRWGNTIYF
few,TRBD2,TRBJ2-5,TRBV7-9,TGTGCCAGCAGCTTAGGCTGGACTAGCGGGGTGAAAGAGACCCAGTACTTC,CASSLGWTSGVKETQYF
few,-,TRBJ2-6,TRBV4-2,TGTGCCAGCAGCCAAGAAACTGGGGCCAACGTCCTGACTTTC,CASSQETGANVLTF
many,-,TRBJ1-1,TRBV7-9,TGTGCCAGCAGCCCCCCGGGGGGGGTGAACACTGAAGCTTTCTTT,CASSPPGGVNTEAFF
few,-,TRBJ2-1,TRBV7-2,TGTGCCAGCAGCATCGCCGCTGGGGGGGAGCAGTTCTTC,CASSIAAGGEQFF
many,-,TRBJ2-2,TRBV3-1,TGTGCCAGCAGCCAAGAGCACGGGGCTAGCGCGAACACCGGGGAGCTGTTTTTT,CASSQEHGASANTGELFF
-,TRBD2,TRBJ2-3,TRBV10-1,TGCGCCAGCAGTAGACTAGCGGGGGAAGGAGATACGCAGTATTTT,CASSRLAGEGDTQYF
few,-,TRBJ2-4,TRBV2,TGTGCCAGCAGTGAATGGGTCTTACGGCTAGCCAAAAACATTCAGTACTTC,CASSEWVLRLAKNIQYF
many,TRBD1,TRBJ1-2,TRBV19,TGTGCCAGTGAGGACAGGGGCTATGGCTACACCTTC,CASEDRGYGYTF
many,-,TRBJ2-1,TRBV20-1,TGCAGTGCTAGAGATCTTTCCGGGGGTAGTGAGCAGTTCTTC,CSARDLSGGSEQFF
many,TRBD2,TRBJ2-3,TRBV12-5,TGTGCTAGTGGTTCCCCGGTCGGGGGGGATACGCAGTATTTT,CASGSPVGGDTQYF
-,TRBD1,TRBJ1-3,TRBV18,TGTGCCAGCTCACCAACAGGGGACACCATATATTTT,CASSPTGDTIYF
-,-,TRBJ1-2,TRBV3-1,TGTGCCAGCAGCCAAGACTGGCAGGGCGTGTGGGGCTACACCTTC,CASSQDWQGVWGYTF
many,-,TRBJ2-3,TRBV9,TGTGCCAGCAGCGCGAAGACTAGAGGTGAGGCAGATACGCAGTATTTT,CASSAKTRGEADTQYF
few,-,TRBJ1-6,TRBV10-3,TGTGCCATCGGCAGGGAAATTAAAGGACCCCTCCACTTT,CAIGREIKGPLHF
many,TRBD1,TRBJ2-3,TRBV19,TGTGCCAGTAGTCTAGACAGGGGAGGAACAGATACGCAGTATTTT,CASSLDRGGTDTQYF
many,-,TRBJ1-2,TRBV6-2/TRBV6-3,TGTGCCAGCAGCACAGGGCCTCAACTATCCTATGGCTACACCTTC,CASSTGPQLSYGYTF
many,-,TRBJ2-7,TRBV30,TGTGCCTGGAAGGTACAGGGAAATTACGAGCAGTACTTC,CAWKVQGNYEQYF
-,-,TRBJ1-1,TRBV5-1,TGCGCCAGCAGCTTGGTTCGTGGGGAGCCAATGAACACTGAAGCTTTCTTT,CASSLVRGEPMNTEAFF
many,-,TRBJ2-7,TRBV11-1,TGTGCCAGCAGCTCGAATCTGGATAGCTCCTACGAGCAGTACTTC,CASSSNLDSSYEQYF
many,TRBD2,TRBJ2-5,TRBV6-6,TGTGCCAGCAGTTTAGCGGGGGGGGAGGCCCAGTACTTC,CASSLAGGEAQYF
many,-,TRBJ1-1,TRBV11-2,TGTGCCAGCAGCTTTTGGGGTGGACAGCTCGATGAAGCTTTCTTT,CASSFWGGQLDEAFF
-,TRBD2,TRBJ2-5,TRBV2,TGTGCCAGCAGTCTTAGCGGGGGGCTCCAAGAGACCCAGTACTTC,CASSLSGGLQETQYF
few,-,TRBJ1-6,TRBV2,TGTGCCAGCAGTGAAATGACAGCCCTTTCACCCCTCCACTTT,CASSEMTALSPLHF
few,-,TRBJ2-3,TRBV7-4,TGTGCCAGCAGCTTAGGTAGCGGCGCTAATACGCAGTATTTT,CASSLGSGANTQYF
few,TRBD2,TRBJ2-3,TRBV7-2,TGTGCCAGCAGCTTCGACGGGGGGTATACAGATACGCAGTATTTT,CASSFDGGYTDTQYF
few,-,TRBJ1-6,TRBV5-1,TGCGCCAGCAGCTTGTCCACAGGGAGCGAGTCACCCCTCCACTTT,CASSLSTGSESPLHF
many,TRBD2,TRBJ2-5,TRBV12-3/TRBV12-4,TGTGCCAGCAGTTTAAGTCTAGCGGGGGGAGAGACCCAGTACTTC,CASSLSLAGGETQYF
many,-,TRBJ1-3,TRBV12-3/TRBV12-4,TGTGCCAGCACGCGGGGCTCTGGAAACACCATATATTTT,CASTRGSGNTIYF